The clone carrying this TCR beta chain came up once. Patients at the Seattle site were enrolled during active infection and followed longitudinally. The CDR3 spans 15 residues. V lost 0 bases to trimming and J lost 0 bases, with 9 bases between them. Germline loops: CDR1 SGDLS, CDR2 YYNGEE. The record originates from a study of blood T cell repertoires in COVID-19. Clones were sequenced by immunoSEQ multiplex PCR, and TCRdb holds only the in-frame ones, with some missing. The sample has roughly 100,000 clones, 90% seen once. This clonotype originated in a man in his late teens or twenties with COVID-19, enrolled during active disease. The chain has TRBV9 and TRBJ1-1; D is uncertain. Sequencing input: peripheral blood. The CDR3 spells CASSVAAGLNTEAFF. CDR3 DNA sequence: TGTGCCAGCAGCGTAGCGGCAGGTCTGAACACTGAAGCTTTCTTT.